These T cell receptor beta chains were read from a single sample in a study of blood T cell repertoires in COVID-19. The method was immunoSEQ multiplex PCR; TCRdb's version includes in-frame clones alone and lacks a portion of them. Among over 25,000 clones, around 86% were seen once, and the ten largest hold roughly 14%. The sequenced sample was peripheral blood. The receptor source for this set is a human donor in a cohort sampled during active COVID-19. The donor label of this sample is uncertain. CDR3s include the opening cysteine and the closing phenylalanine or tryptophan. A D gene is named only where the DNA matches it firmly. The size entry is marked missing in some rows and otherwise reads once, few, many or a size class.

j_call v_call clone_size d_call cdr3_nt cdr3_aa
TRBJ1-2 TRBV5-1 - - TGCGCCAGCAGCTCACAACAGGGACACTCTGCCGTATTC CASSSQQGHSAVF
TRBJ2-7 TRBV3-1/TRBV3-2 - - TGTGCCAGCAGCCGACAGAGATCCTACGAGCAGTACTTC CASSRQRSYEQYF
TRBJ1-5 TRBV30 - - TGTGCCTGGAGTGTAGAGCGGCAGCCTTATAGCAATCAGCCCCAGCATTTT CAWSVERQPYSNQPQHF
TRBJ2-3 TRBV20-1 - - TGCAGTGCTAGTCGCTCCGGACTATCTTCCGATACGCAGTATTTT CSASRSGLSSDTQYF
TRBJ2-5 TRBV4-1 - TRBD1 TGCGCCAGCAGCCAAGAGTTGGGACAGGGTAGGGAGACCCAGTACTTC CASSQELGQGRETQYF
TRBJ2-1 TRBV7-6 - - TGTGCCAGCAGCTTAGAACTAGGGACCTACAATGAGCAGTTCTTC CASSLELGTYNEQFF
TRBJ2-7 TRBV3-1/TRBV3-2 - TRBD2 TGTGCCAGCAGCCAAGTTGGCGGGGGGGCCTTCTACGAGCAGTACTTC CASSQVGGGAFYEQYF
TRBJ1-6 TRBV2 - TRBD1 TGTGCCAGCAGTTATGGACAGGCAAATTCACCCCTCCACTTT CASSYGQANSPLHF
TRBJ2-4 TRBV6-2/TRBV6-3 - - TGTGCCAGCAGTTACCAGCCCGGCACGAGACATTACTTC CASSYQPGTRHYF
TRBJ2-1 TRBV14 once TRBD2 TGTGCCAGCAGCCAAAAAGCGGCGGGAGACGGCAATGAGCAGTTCTTC CASSQKAAGDGNEQFF
TRBJ2-3 TRBV6-2/TRBV6-3 once TRBD1 TGTGCCAGCAGTTACGACAGGGGCCGGGGCGCCCATACTAGCACAGATACGCAGTATTTT CASSYDRGRGAHTSTDTQYF
TRBJ1-1 TRBV19 - - TGTGCCAGTAGGGCACAGGTATTGAACACTGAAGCTTTCTTT CASRAQVLNTEAFF
TRBJ1-2 TRBV29-1 - TRBD1 TGCAGCGCTAGGCAGGGGGCGAAAGCTAACTATGGCTACACCTTC CSARQGAKANYGYTF
TRBJ2-7 TRBV5-1 - TRBD1 TGCGCCAGCAGCTTTGGTATGTTTTTGGGACAGGCCTACGAGCAGTACTTC CASSFGMFLGQAYEQYF
TRBJ2-7 TRBV28 - TRBD1 TGTGCCAGCAGTTTGTTACCGGGACAGGGAAATTCCTACGAGCAGTACTTC CASSLLPGQGNSYEQYF
TRBJ2-1 TRBV7-6 - TRBD2 TGTGCCAGCAGCTTAGAGCGGGGGCGCTCCTACAATGAGCAGTTCTTC CASSLERGRSYNEQFF
TRBJ2-1 TRBV7-3 - TRBD2 TGTGCCAGCAGCTCCCGGGTAGCGGGGGGGCTCGATGAGCAGTTCTTC CASSSRVAGGLDEQFF
TRBJ1-1 TRBV29-1 - TRBD1 TGCAGCGGGCGGGACAGGGCGGACACTGAAGCTTTCTTT CSGRDRADTEAFF
TRBJ2-3 TRBV7-2 - TRBD2 TGTGCCAGCAGCGTGAGCGGGGGGGCCTCAGATACGCAGTATTTT CASSVSGGASDTQYF
TRBJ2-3 TRBV6-4 - TRBD2 TGTGCCAGCAGTGAGACTTTAGCGGGGGGTACAGATACGCAGTATTTT CASSETLAGGTDTQYF
TRBJ1-4 TRBV20-1 - - TGCAGTGCTAGTGGGAGGGATGAAAAACTGTTTTTT CSASGRDEKLFF
TRBJ2-5 TRBV5-1 - TRBD1 TGCGCCAGCAGCCCCCGACAGGGTCGTTCGGGGGAGACCCAGTACTTC CASSPRQGRSGETQYF
TRBJ2-3 TRBV7-9 few TRBD2 TGTGCCAGCAGCTTAGCGGCGGCTAGCGGGCTCACAGATACGCAGTATTTT CASSLAAASGLTDTQYF
TRBJ1-6 TRBV27 few - TGTGCCAGCAGTTTCACGGGAACTAATTCACCCCTCCACTTT CASSFTGTNSPLHF
TRBJ2-7 TRBV29-1 - TRBD2 TGCAGCGTTGGCGGGGGCTACGAGCAGTACTTC CSVGGGYEQYF
TRBJ2-1 TRBV5-4 - TRBD2 TGTGCCAGCAGCCCGGGACTAGGGTTCTATGAGCAGTTCTTC CASSPGLGFYEQFF
TRBJ1-1 TRBV19 - TRBD1 TGTGCCAGTAGTATAGACAGGGGGCCCACTGAAGCTTTCTTT CASSIDRGPTEAFF
TRBJ1-2 TRBV9 - - TGTGCCAGCAGCGTAGCTGACACCCCTAACTATGGCTACACCTTC CASSVADTPNYGYTF
TRBJ2-5 TRBV10-3 - TRBD1 TGTGCCATCAGTAAGTCTTATTCAGGGGGCGGTTTTGAGACCCAGTACTTC CAISKSYSGGGFETQYF
TRBJ1-2 TRBV4-1 - - TGCGCCAGCAGCCAAGAATTGGGGGGGCGCGCCTATGGCTACACCTTC CASSQELGGRAYGYTF
TRBJ2-3 TRBV6-2/TRBV6-3 - TRBD1 TGTGCCAGCAGTAGGCACCAGGGGACAGGGTTCGTGGCAGATACGCAGTATTTT CASSRHQGTGFVADTQYF
TRBJ1-5 TRBV12-3/TRBV12-4 once - TGTGCCAGCAGTTCTGGGGGCGGTCAGCCCCAGCATTTT CASSSGGGQPQHF
TRBJ1-5 TRBV6-6 - - TGTGCCAGCAGTTACATGGAGCAAAATCAGCCCCAGCATTTT CASSYMEQNQPQHF
TRBJ2-2 TRBV29-1 few TRBD2 TGCAGCGTTGGACTAGCGGCCAACACCGGGGAGCTGTTTTTT CSVGLAANTGELFF
TRBJ2-5 TRBV5-6 few TRBD1 TGTGCCAGCAGCTACGACAGGGTAGAAGAGACCCAGTACTTC CASSYDRVEETQYF
TRBJ2-7 TRBV7-6 - - TGTGCCAGCAGCCGATCTGGACTGGCGCTCCCCTACGAGCAGTACTTC CASSRSGLALPYEQYF
TRBJ2-7 TRBV15 - TRBD1 TGTGCCACCAGCAGACCCGGGACAGGATACGAGCAGTACTTC CATSRPGTGYEQYF
TRBJ2-7 TRBV5-1 - TRBD1 TGCGCCAGCAGCTTAGCTACGGGACAGGGGGCGCAATCCTACGAGCAGTACTTC CASSLATGQGAQSYEQYF
TRBJ1-1 TRBV7-2 - - TGTGCCAGCAGCTTAACACAAAACACTGAAGCTTTCTTT CASSLTQNTEAFF
TRBJ2-3 TRBV2 - TRBD1 TGTGCCAGCAGTGAAAATTGGACAGGGGGCACAGATACGCAGTATTTT CASSENWTGGTDTQYF
TRBJ2-7 TRBV6-2/TRBV6-3 once - TGTGCCAGCAGTTACTCGCTGACGGGGATTCCCCACGAGCAGTACTTC CASSYSLTGIPHEQYF
TRBJ2-3 TRBV29-1 - - TGCAGCGTAATCCCGAGGGGCACAGATACGCAGTATTTT CSVIPRGTDTQYF
TRBJ1-1 TRBV5-1 - TRBD1 TGCGCCAGCACGGCCCTGACAGGGGCAATCTCTGAAGCTTTCTTT CASTALTGAISEAFF
TRBJ2-7 TRBV6-5 - TRBD1 TGTGCCAGCAGTTCGGACAGGGGGCGTATCAACGAGCAGTACTTC CASSSDRGRINEQYF
TRBJ2-5 TRBV7-2 - TRBD2 TGTGCCAGCAGCTTAATCGGGAAACTAGCGGGGGGGCGAGAGACCCAGTACTTC CASSLIGKLAGGRETQYF
TRBJ2-2 TRBV7-6 - - TGTGCCAGCAGCTCACCACGTTCGGGGTCCAACACCGGGGAGCTGTTTTTT CASSSPRSGSNTGELFF
TRBJ1-6 TRBV30 - - TGTGCCTGGATCCTCGCCGGCAGGGACATGATCTTAAATTCACCCCTCCACTTT CAWILAGRDMILNSPLHF
TRBJ2-2 TRBV7-2 - TRBD1 TGTGCCAGCAGACCAGGGGGCGGAAACACCGGGGAGCTGTTTTTT CASRPGGGNTGELFF
TRBJ2-7 TRBV5-4 - TRBD1 TGTGCCAGCAGCCCATTACAGGGGGCCGCCTACGAGCAGTACTTC CASSPLQGAAYEQYF
TRBJ2-5 TRBV7-9 - - TGTGCCAGCAGTAATTTGGGGCAGAAAGAGACCCAGTACTTC CASSNLGQKETQYF
TRBJ1-2 TRBV19 - - TGTGCCAGTAGTTCTGGCGACAGGACCCACTATGGCTACACCTTC CASSSGDRTHYGYTF
TRBJ1-3 TRBV5-6 - - TGTGCCAGCAGCCCGAATGGACCGGGAGACAGAAACACCATATATTTT CASSPNGPGDRNTIYF
TRBJ2-4 TRBV7-2 once TRBD2 TGTGCCAGCAGCTTACCTGGCGGGGGGCTAAACATTCAGTACTTC CASSLPGGGLNIQYF
TRBJ1-6 TRBV6-5 - - TGTGCCAGCAGTCCTGGGTTGGGGGCTTCACCCCTCCACTTT CASSPGLGASPLHF
TRBJ1-6 TRBV19 - - TGTGCCAGTAGTTCCAGCTCCAGCGGGGCCTCACCCCTCCACTTT CASSSSSSGASPLHF
TRBJ2-1 TRBV6-5 - TRBD1 TGTGCCAGCAGTTACTCCGGGACAGGGTCGGCCAATGAGCAGTTCTTC CASSYSGTGSANEQFF
TRBJ2-5 TRBV9 - - TGTGCCAGCAGCGTAGCTACCCAGGTTGGAGAGACCCAGTACTTC CASSVATQVGETQYF
TRBJ2-7 TRBV6-5 - - TGTGCCAGCAGTCTTGGGACAACCTACGAGCAGTACTTC CASSLGTTYEQYF
TRBJ1-2 TRBV27 - TRBD1 TGTGCCAGCAGGTTCCGAACAGGGGCCTATGGCTACACCTTC CASRFRTGAYGYTF